The source of this T cell receptor beta chain is a study of response to subunit inactivated influenza vaccine. Each CDR3 protein gets one entry after TCRdb re-called the RT-PCR reads with MiXCR. The data contain almost 250,000 distinct CDR3 sequences, 12% of them singletons. With respect to this clonotype: Its cognate antigen is unknown.

CDR1 SGDLS and CDR2 YYNGEE come from the germline V gene. The CDR3 has 14 amino acids. Trimming cost V 3 bases and J 7 bases; bases outside gene matches: 7. Overall study findings and caveats: Only a handful of new T cells, the authors suggested, are recruited with each seasonal influenza vaccination.

The material sequenced was non-naive T cells sorted from PBMCs, taken approximately 15 days before vaccination. This clonotype was sampled from a man aged 50 to 60 who received an inactivated influenza vaccine. The chain combines TRBV9 with TRBJ1-2; 9 positions agree with TRBD1. CDR3 residues: CASSATGTGSGYTF. For the CDR3, the DNA is TGTGCCAGCAGCGCGACCGGGACAGGGTCTGGCTACACCTTC.